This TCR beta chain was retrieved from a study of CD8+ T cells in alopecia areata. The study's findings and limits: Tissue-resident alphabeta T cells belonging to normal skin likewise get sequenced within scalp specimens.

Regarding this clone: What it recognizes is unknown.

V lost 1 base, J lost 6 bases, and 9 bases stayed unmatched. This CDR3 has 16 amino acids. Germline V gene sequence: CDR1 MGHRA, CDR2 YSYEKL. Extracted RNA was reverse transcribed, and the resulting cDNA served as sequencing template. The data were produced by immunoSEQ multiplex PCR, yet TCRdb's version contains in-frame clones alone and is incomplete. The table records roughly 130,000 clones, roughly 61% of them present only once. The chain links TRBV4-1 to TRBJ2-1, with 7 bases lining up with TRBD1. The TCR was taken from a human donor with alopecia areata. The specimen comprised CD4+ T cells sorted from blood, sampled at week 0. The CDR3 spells CASSQADRVRSNEQFF. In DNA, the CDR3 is TGCGCCAGCAGCCAAGCCGACAGGGTCAGGTCCAATGAGCAGTTCTTC.